Presented here are 25 T cell receptor beta chains from one specimen sequenced in a study of blood T cell repertoires in COVID-19 (dated by TCRdb to about 2020). The protocol used for the library was the immunoSEQ multiplex PCR assay. The clones in this table, taken by TCRdb from immuneACCESS, are in-frame only. Not every clone is retained; where verified, under half of the shortfall comes from an unresolved V gene, and the cause of the rest is unknown. The sample profile shows 200,000 to 250,000 clones; 85% of them were found once. The top ten constitute under 2.5% of the sample. Sequences were obtained from peripheral blood. All receptors come from a woman between 65 and 79 years old with COVID-19, enrolled during active disease.

This clone has a handful of counts. The chain uses TRBV6-2 or TRBV6-3 and TRBJ1-5, with 7 bases lining up with TRBD1. The germline gives CDR1 MNHEY, CDR2 SVGEGT. Germline trimming cut 5 bases from V and 2 bases from J; bases unmatched to any gene: 3. This CDR3 is 14 amino acids long. CDR3 bases: TGTGCCAGCAGTCTAACAGGGGGCAATCAGCCCCAGCATTTT. This codes for CASSLTGGNQPQHF.

This clone is a singleton in its sample. This rearrangement joins TRBV27 to TRBJ1-1, with D perhaps TRBD1 (6 bases). V lost 1 base to trimming and J lost 8 bases, with 11 bases between them. The germline V gene encodes CDR1 MNHEY and CDR2 SMNVEV (reference sequence). The CDR3 has 13 residues. CDR3 sequence (DNA): TGTGCCAGCAGTTTATGGGGGGGCAGAGAAGCTTTCTTT. Amino acids: CASSLWGGREAFF.

This clone appeared once. This chain links TRBV19 with TRBJ1-5; D perhaps matches TRBD1 (5 bases). The ends were cut back, 6 bases at V and 5 bases at J, with 11 bases in the middle. Germline V lookup: CDR1 LNHDA, CDR2 SQIVND (reference sequence). This CDR3 is built from 13 residues. CDR3 coding DNA: TGTGCCAGTAGGTGGCAGGGCGATCAGCCCCAGCATTTT. Amino acids: CASRWQGDQPQHF.

The rearrangement joins TRBV19 to TRBJ1-2; D remains unclear. The germline V gene encodes CDR1 LNHDA and CDR2 SQIVND (reference sequence). The CDR3 is made up of 17 amino acids. V lost 1 base and J 2 bases, leaving 17 bases between the germline ends. The CDR3, as DNA: TGTGCCAGTAGTATAGTGGGAGGGTTCGGGCTAAACTATGGCTACACCTTC. Amino acid sequence: CASSIVGGFGLNYGYTF.

CDR3 in DNA: TGTGCCAGCAGGACGGGTTATGGAAACACCATATATTTT. Residues: CASRTGYGNTIYF. The chain has TRBV12-3 or TRBV12-4 and TRBJ1-3; D unresolved. This CDR3 comprises 13 residues. Trimming left V 6 bases short and J 3 bases short, with 9 bases between.

The rearrangement joins TRBV3-1 (or the pseudogene TRBV3-2) to TRBJ1-2; D gene unclear. With 4 bases removed from V and 1 base from J, the gap between germline ends came to 13 bases. The V gene's germline CDR1 is LGHDT and CDR2 YNNKEL (reference sequence). The CDR3 contains 15 residues. CDR3 DNA: TGTGCCAGCAGCCCGGGCGGGATCCTTAACTATGGCTACACCTTC. It is translated as CASSPGGILNYGYTF.

The CDR3 DNA follows: TGTGCCAGCAGCCGTCGGGTGAATACGCAGTATTTT. It translates to CASSRRVNTQYF. The chain uses TRBV7-8 and TRBJ2-3; D unclear. Germline loops: CDR1 SGHVS, CDR2 FQNEAQ. The CDR3 is 12 amino acids. V shed 5 bases and J shed 7 bases, with 10 bases lying between them.

The chain employs TRBV14 and TRBJ1-4; TRBD1 matches 7 bases. This CDR3 comprises 16 residues. With 4 bases clipped from V and 6 bases from J, the junction kept 11 bases outside the gene matches. Germline V gene data show CDR1 as SGHDN and CDR2 as FVKESK. This chain's CDR3 is CASSPYRGEGYEKLFF. DNA for the CDR3: TGTGCCAGCAGCCCCTACAGGGGTGAGGGTTATGAAAAACTGTTTTTT.

Here the CDR3 reads CASGFGRDSSHPEAFF. The CDR3 DNA reads as TGTGCTAGTGGTTTCGGCCGGGACAGCTCGCATCCTGAAGCTTTCTTT. The chain carries TRBV12-5 and TRBJ1-1; 7 nucleotides agree with TRBD1. CDR1 and CDR2 from the germline V gene are LGHNT and FRNRAP. The J segment lost 6 bases and the V segment lost 3 bases, leaving 13 bases of the junction unmatched. The CDR3 is 16 residues long.

The chain links TRBV19 to TRBJ1-2; D possibly corresponds to TRBD1 (5 bases). Deletions cut 10 bases from V and 4 bases from J, with 19 bases between. Looked up from germline, CDR1 is LNHDA and CDR2 is SQIVND (reference sequence). CDR3 length: 14 amino acids. CDR3 sequence reads: CATGRGTTGYGYTF. CDR3 in DNA: TGTGCCACCGGGAGGGGAACAACCGGCTATGGCTACACCTTC. The variable domain in full, with the rest retrieved from reference TRBV19 and TRBJ1-2, is DGGITQSPKYLFRKEGQNVTLSCEQNLNHDAMYWYRQDPGQGLRLIYYSQIVNDFQKGDIAEGYSVSREKKESFPLTVTSAQKNPTAFYLCATGRGTTGYGYTFGSGTRLTVV.

The gene calls are TRBV29-1 and TRBJ2-7, with 8 nucleotides matching TRBD1. The CDR3 covers 13 residues. Germline lookup yields CDR1 SQVTM and CDR2 ANQGSEA. The V segment lost 4 bases and the J segment 2 bases; nucleotides outside the gene matches: 4. In DNA form, the CDR3 reads TGCAGCGTTGGACAGGGGTCCCCCTACGAGCAGTACTTC. It specifies CSVGQGSPYEQYF.

This clone is a singleton in its sample. This chain connects TRBV27 to TRBJ2-7, with D perhaps TRBD2 (6 bases). Germline assignment: CDR1 MNHEY and CDR2 SMNVEV (reference sequence). The CDR3 length is 13 residues. Trimming stripped 2 bases from V and 6 bases from J, with 11 bases between. For the CDR3, the DNA is TGTGCCAGCAGTTTAGGGCGCGGGATCGAGCAGTACTTC. Translation: CASSLGRGIEQYF.

V is TRBV19 and J is TRBJ1-2; 7 bases line up with TRBD1. V lost 6 bases to trimming and J lost 1 base; unmatched junction nucleotides: 14. Germline V gene data show CDR1 as LNHDA and CDR2 as SQIVND (reference sequence). CDR3 length: 17 residues. CDR3 loop: CASRSIQGPTVNYGYTF. In DNA, the CDR3 is TGTGCCAGTAGGTCTATACAGGGGCCCACCGTTAACTATGGCTACACCTTC.

The gene calls are TRBV27 and TRBJ2-3; D is possibly TRBD1 (6 bases). CDR3 length equals 15 residues. Germline CDR1 is MNHEY and CDR2 is SMNVEV (reference sequence). V gave up 8 bases and J gave up 0 bases, with 15 bases separating them. DNA for the CDR3: TGTGCCAGCGGATCCGGGACACAAAGCACAGATACGCAGTATTTT. This codes for CASGSGTQSTDTQYF.

The rearrangement uses TRBV7-2 and TRBJ1-3; the D is unclear. The germline V and J ends were trimmed by 5 bases and 0 bases, with 11 bases remaining between them. Germline V gives CDR1 SGHTA, CDR2 FQGNSA. This CDR3 has 15 amino acids. CDR3 in amino acids: CASSGSRVSGNTIYF. The CDR3 nucleotides read TGTGCCAGCAGCGGCAGCCGGGTCTCTGGAAACACCATATATTTT.

The genes are TRBV15 and TRBJ1-1, with D unresolved. V lost 0 bases, J lost 3 bases, and 5 bases lay in between. Germline V gives CDR1 LNHNV, CDR2 YYDKDF (reference sequence). The CDR3 sequence is 13 residues long. As DNA, the CDR3 is TGTGCCACCAGCAGAGATGGAGACACTGAAGCTTTCTTT. Translating gives CATSRDGDTEAFF.

This clone was observed a few times. V and J are TRBV30 and TRBJ1-5; 10 positions agree with TRBD1. CDR1 is GTSNPN, CDR2 SVGIG, per germline (reference sequence). This CDR3 is 16 amino acids long. Trimming took 2 bases from V and 3 from J; bases not matched to a gene: 7. The CDR3 nucleotides are TGTGCCTGGAGTATTCCCGGGACAGGGGACAATCAGCCCCAGCATTTT. It yields the protein CAWSIPGTGDNQPQHF.

The genes are TRBV4-3 and TRBJ1-4; D is possibly TRBD1 (6 bases). The CDR3 runs 15 residues. V was pared by 1 base and J by 3 bases, with 9 bases between. Germline V gene data show CDR1 as LGHNA and CDR2 as YSLEER. The CDR3 DNA reads as TGCGCCAGCAGCCAAGTACAGGGATCTAATGAAAAACTGTTTTTT. It encodes CASSQVQGSNEKLFF.

The chain links TRBV7-8 to TRBJ1-2; TRBD1 matches at 7 bases. Unmatched junction bases numbered 8, after V lost 6 bases and J lost 7 bases. Germline CDR1 and CDR2: SGHVS and FQNEAQ. CDR3 size: 13 residues. The CDR3 protein is CASSMTGPGGYTF. The CDR3 coding sequence is TGTGCCAGCAGTATGACAGGGCCGGGTGGCTACACCTTC.

This clone was observed a handful of times. This chain uses TRBV7-2 with TRBJ1-4, with 9 bases aligning to TRBD1. From germline, CDR1 is SGHTA and CDR2 FQGNSA. Trimming cost V 5 bases and J 8 bases; bases outside gene matches: 9. This CDR3 spans 15 amino acids. CDR3 coding DNA: TGTGCCAGCAGCCCCCCACAGGGGGCAGGGGAAAAACTGTTTTTT. It translates to CASSPPQGAGEKLFF.

The rearrangement joins TRBV3-1 (or the pseudogene TRBV3-2) to TRBJ1-3; D gene uncertain. The germline V gene has CDR1 LGHDT and CDR2 YNNKEL (reference sequence). Trimming cost V 1 base and J 0 bases, with 13 bases left between them. The CDR3 is 17 residues long. CDR3 DNA: TGTGCCAGCAGCCAAGTCTCGGGGAGAGGCTCTGGAAACACCATATATTTT. Protein product: CASSQVSGRGSGNTIYF.

This CDR3 reads CASSDGTGRGSNQPQHF. CDR3 nucleotides: TGTGCCAGCTCGGACGGGACAGGCCGGGGGAGCAATCAGCCCCAGCATTTT. The J gene is TRBJ1-5, the V gene TRBV18; 8 bases match TRBD1. The junction had 11 bases not matched to a gene; V was cut back by 6 bases and J by 1 base. The CDR3 spans 17 residues. Germline V CDR1 and CDR2: KGHSH, LQKENI.

This chain connects TRBV7-9 to TRBJ2-2, with 8 bases fitting TRBD1. Germline-derived CDR1 and CDR2 are SEHNR and FQNEAQ (reference sequence). J was trimmed by 1 base and V by 7 bases; bases with no gene match: 5. CDR3 size: 15 residues. The CDR3 DNA is TGTGCCAGCAACCCAGGGGGCGAGAACACCGGGGAGCTGTTTTTT. It is translated as CASNPGGENTGELFF.

The rearrangement uses TRBV7-3 and TRBJ2-6, with D perhaps TRBD2 (5 bases). Trimming stripped 3 bases from V and 0 bases from J, with 12 bases between. The germline V gene has CDR1 SGHTA and CDR2 FQGTGA. The CDR3 is 17 residues long. CDR3 sequence reads: CASSFAGGFSGANVLTF. The CDR3, as DNA: TGTGCCAGCAGCTTTGCGGGCGGTTTCTCTGGGGCCAACGTCCTGACTTTC.

V and J are TRBV3-1 (or the pseudogene TRBV3-2) and TRBJ2-7; 8 nucleotides agree with TRBD1. V dropped 0 bases and J dropped 4; count of bases not matched to a gene: 5. Germline lookup yields CDR1 LGHDT and CDR2 YNNKEL (reference sequence). There are 15 residues in the CDR3. In DNA, the CDR3 is TGTGCCAGCAGCCAAGAAATAACAGGGGGATACGAGCAGTACTTC. Amino acids: CASSQEITGGYEQYF.